This TCR beta chain was profiled in a study of blood T cell repertoires in COVID-19. Overall study: In each case, the material was cDNA or gDNA derived from T cells, B-cell-depleted T cells, or PBMCs.

The CDR3 spans 15 residues. With 6 bases removed from V and 2 bases from J, the gap between germline ends came to 17 bases. Germline V gene sequence: CDR1 MDHEN, CDR2 SYDVKM. In the study's own analysis: Reference gene primers were amplified, and this amplification served to estimate nucleated cell counts. TCRdb's copy holds only in-frame clones and misses some; the assay was immunoSEQ multiplex PCR. V and J calls and clone size follow that table, whereas D and trimming were derived from the DNA. This table has about 87,000 clones, about 79% appearing once. The specimen was peripheral blood. This TCR was sampled from a woman in her forties or fifties with acute or convalescent COVID-19. This sequence joins TRBV28 and TRBJ2-7, with D maybe TRBD1 (6 bases). The CDR3 bases are TGTGCCAGCAGCTCCTTACGGACAGCTACCTACGAGCAGTACTTC. It specifies CASSSLRTATYEQYF.